This T cell receptor (beta chain) was documented in a study of T cell repertoires in cytomegalovirus infection. On the study more broadly: Public TCR beta signatures indicated both CMV infection and matching HLA type.

Each CDR3 protein is one row after TCRdb ran MiXCR on the reads. This sample has approximately 500,000 distinct CDR3 sequences, with 26% found just once. The V gene's germline CDR1 is MGHRA and CDR2 YSYEKL. The V and J ends lost 3 bases and 8 bases, in that order; junction bases with no gene match: 10. The CDR3 is 14 residues long. This clonotype was found many times. Material: PBMCs. The V call is TRBV4-1, the J call TRBJ2-7, with 7 bases matching TRBD1. This TCR derives from a human donor in good health (CMV status not recorded). Some clones in this sample may be carry-over from other donors' samples. The CDR3 sequence: CASSQNRGTLQQYF. For the CDR3, the DNA is TGCGCCAGCAGCCAGAACAGGGGCACCCTCCAGCAGTACTTC.